This T cell receptor beta chain stems from a study of blood T cell repertoires in COVID-19. Whole-study context: Sources were T cells, B-cell-depleted T cells, or PBMCs; the material itself was cDNA or gDNA.

The CDR3 loop spans 19 amino acids. The ends lost 0 bases at V and 1 base at J; junction bases unmatched: 10. Germline assignment: CDR1 LGHNA and CDR2 YNFKEQ. This clone appeared a single time. Per the original methods: The authors estimated nucleated cell counts from reference gene primer amplification. Using immunoSEQ multiplex PCR, the repertoire was profiled, and TCRdb retains in-frame clones only, with some absent. D and trimming come from the DNA, and the V and J calls and clone size come from that table. This table has about 93,000 clones, under 90% appearing once. Input material: peripheral blood. The TCR originated in a human donor with active COVID-19. The donor label of this sample is uncertain. The genes are TRBV4-2 and TRBJ2-5, with 11 positions matching TRBD2. CDR3: CASSQDYKLAGALQETQYF. The CDR3 DNA reads as TGTGCCAGCAGCCAAGATTATAAACTAGCGGGGGCACTCCAAGAGACCCAGTACTTC.